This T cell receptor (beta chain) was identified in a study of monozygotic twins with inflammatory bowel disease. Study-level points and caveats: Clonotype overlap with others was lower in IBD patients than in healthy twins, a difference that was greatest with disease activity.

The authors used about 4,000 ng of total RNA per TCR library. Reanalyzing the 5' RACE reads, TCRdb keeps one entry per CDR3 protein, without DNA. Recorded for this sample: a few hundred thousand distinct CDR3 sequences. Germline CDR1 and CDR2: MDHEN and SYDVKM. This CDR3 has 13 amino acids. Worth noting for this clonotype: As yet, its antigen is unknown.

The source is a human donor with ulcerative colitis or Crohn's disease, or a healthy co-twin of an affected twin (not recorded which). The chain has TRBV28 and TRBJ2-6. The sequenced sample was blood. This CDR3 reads CATRVSGANVLTF. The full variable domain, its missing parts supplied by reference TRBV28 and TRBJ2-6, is DVKVTQSSRYLVKRTGEKVFLECVQDMDHENMFWYRQDPGLGLRLIYFSYDVKMKEKGDIPEGYSVSREKKERFSLILESASTNQTSMYLCATRVSGANVLTFGAGSRLTVL.